The 30 T cell receptor beta chains in this list originate from one sample, sequenced in a study of Graves' ophthalmopathy and Graves' hyperthyroidism. Amplification targeted the TCR beta CDR3 regions, with RNA transcripts as the source material. The first round was an RT-PCR with HTBI primers, and the second round was a multiplex PCR. TCRdb processed the multiplex PCR reads anew with MiXCR; each CDR3 protein has one entry. The sample has almost 750,000 distinct CDR3 sequences, 40% seen once. The sample taken for sequencing was peripheral blood. The receptors were sampled from an adult man with Graves' ophthalmopathy.

This clonotype was recorded at least ten times. V usage is TRBV7-2 and J usage is TRBJ2-5, with a tentative D call TRBD2 (5 bases). Deletions cut 3 bases from V and 0 bases from J, with 8 bases between. The germline V gene has CDR1 SGHTA and CDR2 FQGNSA. CDR3 size: 14 residues. CDR3 DNA sequence: TGTGCCAGCAGCTTTCCGGGAAACCAAGAGACCCAGTACTTC. Its translation: CASSFPGNQETQYF.

V usage is TRBV7-9 and J usage is TRBJ2-5; TRBD2 agrees at 9 bases. CDR3 length: 19 amino acids. Germline assignment: CDR1 SEHNR and CDR2 FQNEAQ (reference sequence). Trimming took 4 bases from V and 3 from J; bases not matched to a gene: 18. The CDR3 DNA follows: TGTGCCAGCAGCTCCCCCTCGGGGGCGGGAGGGCCTGGTAAAGAGACCCAGTACTTC. Its translation: CASSSPSGAGGPGKETQYF. Supplemented by reference TRBV7-9 and TRBJ2-5, the full variable domain reads DTGVSQNPRHKITKRGQNVTFRCDPISEHNRLYWYRQTLGQGPEFLTYFQNEAQLEKSRLLSDRFSAERPKGSFSTLEIQRTEQGDSAMYLCASSSPSGAGGPGKETQYFGPGTRLLVL.

The table lists this clonotype with a few counts. The rearrangement uses TRBV12-3 or TRBV12-4 and TRBJ1-5; D remains unclear. This CDR3 is built from 10 residues. V was pared by 6 bases and J by 9 bases, with 6 bases between. DNA of the CDR3: TGTGCCAGCAGGGGTCGGCCCCAGCATTTT. It is translated as CASRGRPQHF.

This clonotype occurred a few times. The chain uses TRBV4-1 and TRBJ1-2; 7 bases are shared with TRBD1. The CDR3 runs to 15 residues. Germline V gives CDR1 MGHRA, CDR2 YSYEKL. V lost 0 bases, J lost 8 bases, and 9 bases stayed unmatched. In nucleotides, the CDR3 is TGCGCCAGCAGCCAAGATTCGACAGGGTCGCGCGGCTACACCTTC. Translating gives CASSQDSTGSRGYTF.

The J gene is TRBJ2-6, the V gene TRBV11-1, with D tentatively TRBD2 (5 bases). CDR3 size: 15 residues. CDR1 is SGHAT and CDR2 is FQDESV in the germline V gene (reference sequence). V lost 11 bases, J lost 0 bases, and 14 bases lay in between. The CDR3 nucleotides are TGTGCCTGGAGGCAGTCAAGCTCTGGGGCCAACGTCCTGACTTTC. Translating gives CAWRQSSSGANVLTF.

The chain joins TRBV20-1 to TRBJ2-5, with 7 bases aligning to TRBD1. The CDR3 covers 15 residues. The germline CDR1 and CDR2 sequences are DFQATT and SNEGSKA (reference sequence). V dropped 5 bases and J dropped 3; count of bases not matched to a gene: 12. CDR3 sequence reads: CSASVGRTGEETQYF. In nucleotides, the CDR3 is TGCAGTGCTTCCGTGGGTCGGACAGGAGAAGAGACCCAGTACTTC.

Concerning this clonotype itself: One end of the junction fails to match germline, which may point to a read error. The rearrangement links TRBV7-8 to TRBJ1-1; unclear D gene. Germline CDR1 and CDR2: SGHVS and FQNEAQ. This CDR3 region has 11 residues. The CDR3 bases are TGTGCCGGCAGCCCATTGGGGGAAGCTTTCTTT. Residues: CAGSPLGEAFF.

This chain joins TRBV19 and TRBJ1-5; D is possibly TRBD1 (5 bases). The V end lost 6 bases, the J end lost 11 bases, and 20 bases lay between the germline ends. Germline CDR1 LNHDA, CDR2 SQIVND (reference sequence). This CDR3 is built from 14 residues. DNA for the CDR3: TGTGCCAGTAGGGGACGGGGGTCGGGGCAGACCCAGCATTTT. This sequence encodes CASRGRGSGQTQHF. The full variable domain, completed using reference TRBV19 and TRBJ1-5, is DGGITQSPKYLFRKEGQNVTLSCEQNLNHDAMYWYRQDPGQGLRLIYYSQIVNDFQKGDIAEGYSVSREKKESFPLTVTSAQKNPTAFYLCASRGRGSGQTQHFGDGTRLSIL.

This clonotype was counted between two and nine times. The V call is TRBV29-1, the J call TRBJ2-7; maybe TRBD1 (6 bases). The CDR3 has 13 residues. V was cut by 6 bases and J by 2 bases, with 14 bases left in between. CDR1 is SQVTM and CDR2 is ANQGSEA in the germline V gene. The DNA of the CDR3 is TGCAGCGTGCTGGACAGAGAAACCTACGAGCAGTACTTC. It is translated as CSVLDRETYEQYF.

The V gene is TRBV19, the J gene TRBJ2-7; 10 nucleotides align to TRBD1. With V trimmed by 10 bases and J by 4 bases, 7 bases remained unmatched. The CDR3 has 13 amino acids. Germline-derived CDR1 and CDR2 are LNHDA and SQIVND (reference sequence). This chain's CDR3 is CATRGQGRYEQYF. CDR3 coding DNA: TGTGCCACCAGGGGACAGGGGAGATACGAGCAGTACTTC.

J is TRBJ1-2 and V is TRBV19; 9 nucleotides line up with TRBD1. The V segment lost 7 bases and the J segment 4 bases; nucleotides outside the gene matches: 7. Germline values: CDR1 LNHDA, CDR2 SQIVND (reference sequence). This CDR3 is built from 14 residues. DNA of the CDR3: TGTGCCAGTAAAACACAGGGGGCTGTCTATGGCTACACCTTC. Translated: CASKTQGAVYGYTF.

The chain couples TRBV9 to TRBJ1-5; 11 bases align to TRBD1. Germline trimming cut 4 bases from V and 14 bases from J; bases unmatched to any gene: 8. The CDR3 is 13 amino acids. Germline assignment: CDR1 SGDLS and CDR2 YYNGEE. The CDR3 loop reads CASSHGQGAYEHF. The CDR3 nucleotides read TGTGCCAGCAGCCACGGACAGGGGGCCTACGAGCATTTT.

This rearrangement joins TRBV15 to TRBJ2-2; D remains ambiguous. Per germline, CDR1 LNHNV and CDR2 YYDKDF (reference sequence). Trimming removed 0 bases at V and 5 bases at J, with 13 bases between. The CDR3 sequence is 16 residues long. The CDR3 region has the DNA TGTGCCACCAGCAGAGATAACACGGCCGGAACCGGGGAGCTGTTTTTT. Translation: CATSRDNTAGTGELFF.

This clonotype was observed a few times. The rearrangement joins TRBV7-9 to TRBJ1-6; D gene uncertain. CDR1 and CDR2 (germline): SEHNR, FQNEAQ (reference sequence). Trimming left V 4 bases short and J 0 bases short, with 10 bases between. This CDR3 comprises 16 residues. The CDR3 loop is CASSSRGSSYNSPLHF. CDR3 bases: TGTGCCAGCAGCTCTCGTGGGAGCTCCTATAATTCACCCCTCCACTTT.

At least ten counts were recorded for this clonotype. CDR3 sequence reads: CASSDRGRSYGYTF. CDR3 nucleotides: TGTGCCAGCAGTGATCGGGGTAGAAGCTATGGCTACACCTTC. V gene TRBV25-1 combines with J gene TRBJ1-2; D is uncertain. In germline, CDR1 is MGHDK, CDR2 SYGVNS. The V and J ends lost 3 bases and 4 bases respectively, with 12 bases between them. This CDR3 has 14 residues.

The CDR3 protein is CASSQGDRGLSYEQYF. The CDR3 DNA is TGCGCCAGCAGCCAAGGAGACAGGGGGCTGTCCTACGAGCAGTACTTC. V and J are TRBV4-3 and TRBJ2-7; 10 nucleotides agree with TRBD1. J lost 1 base, V lost 1 base, and 4 bases had no gene match. The germline V gene encodes CDR1 LGHNA and CDR2 YSLEER. The CDR3 has 16 amino acids.

The J gene is TRBJ1-3, the V gene TRBV7-6; no firm D call. Germline V gene sequence: CDR1 SGHVS, CDR2 FNYEAQ. Trimming took off 4 bases at V and 2 bases at J, with 15 bases between the two ends. The CDR3 extends over 16 amino acids. The CDR3 reads CASSSNTAAAGNTIYF. The CDR3 DNA sequence: TGTGCCAGCAGCTCCAATACAGCCGCGGCTGGAAACACCATATATTTT. Using reference TRBV7-6 and TRBJ1-3 for the parts outside the CDR3, the full variable domain is GAGVSQSPRYKVTKRGQDVALRCDPISGHVSLYWYRQALGQGPEFLTYFNYEAQQDKSGLPNDRFSAERPEGSISTLTIQRTEQRDSAMYRCASSSNTAAAGNTIYFGEGSWLTVV.

J is TRBJ1-1 and V is TRBV7-9; the D is unclear. Trimming pared 1 base from V and 4 bases from J, leaving 10 bases between. This CDR3 is built from 14 residues. Germline CDR1 is SEHNR and CDR2 is FQNEAQ (reference sequence). The CDR3 DNA sequence: TGTGCCAGCAGCTTAGGTGTTGGGATCACTGAAGCTTTCTTT. Translating it yields CASSLGVGITEAFF.

This clonotype was seen only once. A much larger clone sits a single nucleotide away, making a read error possible. This chain joins TRBV7-9 and TRBJ1-2; 10 nucleotides match TRBD1. CDR1 is SEHNR and CDR2 is FQNEAQ in the germline V gene (reference sequence). The V segment lost 4 bases and the J segment 9 bases; nucleotides outside the gene matches: 2. This CDR3 spans 12 amino acids. The CDR3 region is CASSWDRGSYTF. The DNA for the CDR3 is TGTGCCAGCAGCTGGGACAGGGGCAGCTACACCTTC.

This chain links TRBV25-1 with TRBJ2-2; 11 nucleotides line up with TRBD2. V lost 5 bases and J lost 4; bases outside the gene matches: 6. Germline V gene lookup returns CDR1 MGHDK and CDR2 SYGVNS. This CDR3 is 16 amino acids long. This CDR3 is CASSSTSGGPTGELFF. For the CDR3, the DNA is TGTGCCAGCAGTTCAACTAGCGGGGGACCCACCGGGGAGCTGTTTTTT.

This chain uses TRBV7-2 with TRBJ2-7, with 12 bases lining up with TRBD2. This CDR3 is built from 15 residues. Unmatched junction bases numbered 7, after V lost 3 bases and J lost 7 bases. Germline CDR1 and CDR2: SGHTA and FQGNSA. The chain's CDR3 is CASSFRLAGEWEQYF. The CDR3 bases are TGTGCCAGCAGCTTCAGACTAGCGGGAGAGTGGGAGCAGTACTTC.

The CDR3 DNA is TGTGCCAGCAGTGCAGGCAGGGGTCTCGAGCAGTACTTC. Protein product: CASSAGRGLEQYF. The V call is TRBV6-1, the J call TRBJ2-7, with D possibly TRBD1 on 6 matching bases. This CDR3 is 13 amino acids long. V gave up 4 bases and J gave up 6 bases, with 13 bases separating them. CDR1 and CDR2 (germline): MNHNS, SASEGT.

The rearrangement links TRBV12-3 or TRBV12-4 to TRBJ2-7; 7 bases agree with TRBD2. This CDR3 has 16 amino acids. J lost 2 bases, V lost 5 bases, and 12 bases had no gene match. Written as DNA, the CDR3 is TGTGCCAGCAGTGGGGTATTGAAGCGGGATCCCTACGAGCAGTACTTC. Protein sequence: CASSGVLKRDPYEQYF.

This clonotype has just a few counts. A read error is possible here, since a much larger clone lies one base away. The V gene is TRBV2, the J gene TRBJ1-1; D uncertain. Germline values: CDR1 SNHLY, CDR2 FYNNEI. This CDR3 contains 11 residues. With 7 bases removed from V and 3 bases from J, the gap between germline ends came to 6 bases. The CDR3 protein is CASILDTEAFF. Written as DNA, the CDR3 is TGTGCCAGCATCCTGGACACTGAAGCTTTCTTT.

This clonotype was detected only a few times. The chain uses TRBV20-1 and TRBJ2-7; 8 positions match TRBD2. The CDR3 runs 14 residues. The V gene's germline CDR1 is DFQATT and CDR2 SNEGSKA (reference sequence). V shed 5 bases, J shed 6 bases, and the junction held 12 bases outside the gene matches. The CDR3 bases are TGCAGTGCTCACGATTCGGGGGGGCCTAGCGAGCAGTACTTC. Translated, it gives CSAHDSGGPSEQYF.

This clonotype has only one observation. The conserved phenylalanine or tryptophan normally closing the CDR3 is absent here, so this likely arose from a read error. The DNA is left out, because the CDR3 cannot be placed on it with certainty; the CDR3 is given as TCRdb lists it. The CDR3 protein is CASSQGLAGRHT. The chain is built from TRBV7-7 and TRBJ2-5; the DNA was not used to check the table's D call, TRBD2. From germline, CDR1 is SSHAT and CDR2 FNYEAQ (reference sequence). The CDR3 is 12 residues long, counting both termini.

The rearrangement uses TRBV2 and TRBJ1-2; 8 positions match TRBD1. Trimming cost V 6 bases and J 7 bases; bases outside gene matches: 10. The CDR3 has 14 amino acids. Germline CDR1 and CDR2: SNHLY and FYNNEI. The CDR3 coding sequence is TGTGCCAGCAGAGACGGACAGGGTTACATTGGCTACACCTTC. This gives the protein CASRDGQGYIGYTF.

Concerning this clonotype itself: Possible read error: a much larger clone is one base away. The V gene is TRBV11-2, the J gene TRBJ2-2; tentative D call: TRBD2 (6 bases). The V gene lost 5 bases and the J gene lost 7 bases, with 11 bases spanning the gap. The CDR3 totals 13 residues. CDR1 SGHAT and CDR2 FQNNGV come from the germline V gene. The chain's CDR3 is CASSLAHVGELFF. CDR3 nucleotides: TGTGCCAGCAGCCTAGCGCACGTCGGGGAGCTGTTTTTT.

This clonotype was counted ten times or more. DNA of the CDR3: TGCAGCGTTCCTTTTGAGGTGGACAGGGGAAACACTGAAGCTTTCTTT. Translated, it gives CSVPFEVDRGNTEAFF. The chain employs TRBV29-1 and TRBJ1-1; 9 bases are shared with TRBD1. The CDR3 spans 16 residues. The ends lost 5 bases at V and 2 bases at J; junction bases unmatched: 12. Germline V CDR1 and CDR2: SQVTM, ANQGSEA.

The chain combines TRBV29-1 with TRBJ1-4; the D gene is possibly TRBD1 (5 bases). The CDR3 has 14 amino acids. The germline V gene encodes CDR1 SQVTM and CDR2 ANQGSEA. V was trimmed by 8 bases and J by 7 bases, leaving 20 bases between them. The CDR3 DNA follows: TGCAGCCTAGCTAGGGACCTAGTGGGTGAAAAACTGTTTTTT. Its protein product is CSLARDLVGEKLFF.